Following are 8 T cell receptor beta chains from one sample sequenced in a study of T-cell memory formation after mild COVID-19 (dated by TCRdb to the early 2020s). The library was produced with 5' RACE. The data were produced on an Illumina NovaSeq 6000. The raw public data were reprocessed by TCRdb itself: fastp quality trimming at Q25, MiXCR clonotype calling, in-frame beta chains only. Every entry covers one CDR3 protein and lists the most common genes and DNA from its rows. The sample table shows about 190,000 distinct CDR3 sequences, and approximately 30% are seen once. The top ten hold about an eighth of the sample. Sequenced input: PBMCs or a T cell subset sorted from them (not recorded which). Receptor source: an adult woman who had mild COVID-19 (a few samples of this study predate the infection). The sample titles of this study are shuffled in the database, so cell type and time point are left out; the donor was told from shared clones.

CDR3 sequence: CASSKDAFSSYEQYF. The CDR3 region has the DNA TGTGCCAGCAGCAAAGACGCCTTTTCCTCCTACGAGCAGTACTTC. The rearrangement links TRBV9 to TRBJ2-7; D gene ambiguous. Trimming pared 4 bases from V and 0 bases from J, leaving 14 bases between. This CDR3 contains 15 residues. CDR1 is SGDLS and CDR2 is YYNGEE in the germline V gene. The full variable domain, with the rest looked up from reference TRBV9 and TRBJ2-7, is DSGVTQTPKHLITATGQRVTLRCSPRSGDLSVYWYQQSLDQGLQFLIQYYNGEERAKGNILERFSAQQFPDLHSELNLSSLELGDSALYFCASSKDAFSSYEQYFGPGTRLTVT.

This sequence joins TRBV7-2 and TRBJ1-1; 7 nucleotides line up with TRBD1. With 6 bases clipped from V and 7 bases from J, the junction kept 11 bases outside the gene matches. In germline, CDR1 is SGHTA, CDR2 FQGNSA. The CDR3 length is 14 residues. CDR3 DNA: TGTGCCAGCAGTCGTCCCAGACAGGGTGTTGAAGCTTTCTTT. As protein: CASSRPRQGVEAFF. Combining the CDR3 with reference TRBV7-2 and TRBJ1-1 gives the whole variable domain GAGVSQSPSNKVTEKGKDVELRCDPISGHTALYWYRQSLGQGLEFLIYFQGNSAPDKSGLPSDRFSAERTGGSVSTLTIQRTQQEDSAVYLCASSRPRQGVEAFFGQGTRLTVV.

A note on this clonotype: A junction end diverges from the germline sequence, so it may reflect a read error. V gene TRBV12-3 or TRBV12-4 combines with J gene TRBJ1-2, with unresolved D. There are 10 residues in the CDR3. CDR3 bases: TGTGCCAGCAGTTTTTCGGCAGTCGTATTC. Its translation is CASSFSAVVF.

This clonotype has just a few counts. This chain links TRBV7-3 with TRBJ2-3, with D possibly matching TRBD1 (5 bases). Germline assignment: CDR1 SGHTA and CDR2 FQGTGA. V was cut by 2 bases and J by 2 bases, with 8 bases left in between. The CDR3 spans 14 residues. CDR3 bases: TGTGCCAGCAGCTTACAAGGGGACACAGATACGCAGTATTTT. Translating gives CASSLQGDTDTQYF.

The chain has TRBV4-3 and TRBJ1-2; D not certain. This CDR3 is built from 15 residues. V shed 5 bases and J shed 1 base, with 14 bases lying between them. CDR1 is LGHNA, CDR2 YSLEER, per germline. The CDR3 region has the DNA TGCGCCAGCAGCGAGGAACCTGGCAGTAACTATGGCTACACCTTC. Encoded protein: CASSEEPGSNYGYTF.

The chain recombines TRBV6-6 with TRBJ2-7; unclear D gene. The V and J ends lost 2 bases and 6 bases respectively, with 8 bases between them. Germline CDR1 MNHNY, CDR2 SVGAGI (reference sequence). The CDR3 totals 12 residues. The CDR3 DNA sequence: TGTGCCAGCAGTTACGGAGATGGCGAGCAGTACTTC. Encoded protein: CASSYGDGEQYF.

The chain couples TRBV3-1 to TRBJ2-7, with a possible D match to TRBD1 (6 bases). V was trimmed by 4 bases and J by 4 bases, leaving 17 bases between them. The CDR3 consists of 15 residues. Germline CDR1 and CDR2: LGHDT and YNNKEL (reference sequence). As DNA, the CDR3 is TGTGCCAGCAGCCGCCGGGCGGACAGAGGGTACGAGCAGTACTTC. This encodes CASSRRADRGYEQYF.

The chain carries TRBV11-1 and TRBJ1-3; 8 bases line up with TRBD1. From germline, CDR1 is SGHAT and CDR2 FQDESV (reference sequence). This CDR3 region has 17 residues. J gave up 4 bases and V 5 bases, and 13 bases lay outside the gene matches. Written as DNA, the CDR3 is TGTGCCAGCAGCGACGCTTATTACGGGACAGGAGGAAACACCATATATTTT. This sequence encodes CASSDAYYGTGGNTIYF. Together with reference TRBV11-1 and TRBJ1-3, the CDR3 gives the full variable domain: EAEVAQSPRYKITEKSQAVAFWCDPISGHATLYWYRQILGQGPELLVQFQDESVVDDSQLPKDRFSAERLKGVDSTLKIQPAELGDSAMYLCASSDAYYGTGGNTIYFGEGSWLTVV.